This is a list of T cell receptor beta chains from one sample in a study of blood T cell repertoires in COVID-19. The data were produced by immunoSEQ multiplex PCR, yet TCRdb's version contains in-frame clones alone and is incomplete. The table lists some 100,000 clones, about nine tenths of them singletons, with more than 6% in the top ten. Sequenced: peripheral blood. The receptor set was obtained from a human donor in a cohort sampled during active COVID-19. Both conserved end residues are part of each CDR3. Fields, in order: J gene, V gene, clone size, D gene, CDR3 DNA, CDR3 protein. The D gene is left open where the match is weak. The size field is filled for only some rows; it gives once, few, many or a size class.

>TRBJ1-2|TRBV11-2|NA|TRBD1
TGTGCCAGCAGCTTAGGTCAGGGGGCGGATGGCTACACCTTC
CASSLGQGADGYTF
>TRBJ2-3|TRBV6-5|NA|NA
TGTGCCAGCAGTCCCGCGCTAGCGACAGATACGCAGTATTTT
CASSPALATDTQYF
>TRBJ2-5|TRBV6-5|NA|TRBD1
TGTGCCAGCAGTTGGAACAGGGGGCAAGAGACCCAGTACTTC
CASSWNRGQETQYF
>TRBJ1-1|TRBV7-9|NA|TRBD1
TGTGCCAGCAGCTCATCCGACAGGGGTGGGACTGAAGCTTTCTTT
CASSSSDRGGTEAFF
>TRBJ1-4|TRBV9|NA|TRBD1
TGTGCCAGCAGCGCCGGACAGGGAACTAATGAAAAACTGTTTTTT
CASSAGQGTNEKLFF
>TRBJ1-1|TRBV7-3|NA|NA
TGTGCCAGCAGCTTAAGGTTGGCAAGTGAAGCTTTCTTT
CASSLRLASEAFF
>TRBJ2-5|TRBV2|once|TRBD2
TGTGCCAGCAGTGAGGCTGCGGGGGGGCCGAAGAAGGAGACCCAGTACTTC
CASSEAAGGPKKETQYF
>TRBJ2-3|TRBV5-8|once|NA
TGTGCCAGCAGCTTGGAGGGAGTGTTAGATACGCAGTATTTT
CASSLEGVLDTQYF
>TRBJ2-5|TRBV2|NA|TRBD2
TGTGCCAGCAGTGACCCGCGGACTAGCGCACAAGAGACCCAGTACTTC
CASSDPRTSAQETQYF
>TRBJ2-1|TRBV5-8|NA|TRBD2
TGTGCCAGCAGCTTGGGGGGCCGCGAGCGGGGGGAGCAGTTCTTC
CASSLGGRERGEQFF
>TRBJ1-1|TRBV19|NA|TRBD1
TGTGCCAGTAAATGGGACAGGCGAGAGAACACTGAAGCTTTCTTT
CASKWDRRENTEAFF
>TRBJ2-7|TRBV29-1|NA|NA
TGCAGCGAGAGGCAGGGGCGCCCCTACGAGCAGTACTTC
CSERQGRPYEQYF
>TRBJ1-1|TRBV6-1|NA|NA
TGTGCCAGCACTGAAGGTGTTAACAGGGCCGAAGCTTTCTTT
CASTEGVNRAEAFF
>TRBJ1-4|TRBV25-1|NA|NA
TGTGCCAGCAGTGAATCTGGCAGGGGAATATCTAATGAAAAACTGTTTTTT
CASSESGRGISNEKLFF
>TRBJ2-3|TRBV2|NA|TRBD2
TGTGCCAGCAGTGAAGGAGGCGGGGGGGGCACAGATACGCAGTATTTT
CASSEGGGGGTDTQYF
>TRBJ2-2|TRBV6-5|NA|TRBD2
TGTGCCAGTACGACGGGGTCTAGCGGGAGCCGGGAGCTGTTTTTT
CASTTGSSGSRELFF
>TRBJ1-1|TRBV7-9|NA|NA
TGTGCCAGCAGCTTACTGTCAGGAGGTGAAGCTTTCTTT
CASSLLSGGEAFF
>TRBJ1-2|TRBV28|few|NA
TGTGCCAGCAGTTTACCGACAGTTCTCGTATATGGCTACACCTTC
CASSLPTVLVYGYTF